Shown below are 9 T cell receptor beta chains from a single sample sequenced in a study of regulatory T cells in long-lasting Graves disease. To make TCR beta libraries, researchers used iRepertoire HTBI primers and Arm-PCR of CDR3 regions. Each CDR3 protein gets one entry after TCRdb re-called the multiplex PCR reads with MiXCR. The data show 450,000 to 600,000 distinct CDR3 sequences, 13% seen once. Described time point: newly diagnosed GD, antithyroid drugs for less than 3 months. The TCR library was made from RNA extracted from PBMCs. Another study also made use of these data, one on T cells in Graves' hyperthyroidism and ophthalmopathy.

Sequencing was performed on peripheral blood mononuclear cells (PBMCs), taken at new diagnosis, from a patient treated with antithyroid drugs. All receptors derive from a young man with Graves disease.

The J gene is TRBJ2-3, the V gene TRBV29-1, with D unclear. This CDR3 comprises 14 residues. V lost 1 base and J 3 bases, leaving 11 bases between the germline ends. Germline V gene lookup returns CDR1 SQVTM and CDR2 ANQGSEA. The CDR3 coding sequence is TGCAGCGTTGAAGGTGGACGCGGAACAGATACGCAGTATTTT. Residues: CSVEGGRGTDTQYF.

The sample holds many counts of this clonotype. The V call is TRBV20-1, the J call TRBJ2-7; D is uncertain. The CDR3 is 15 residues long. V lost 0 bases and J lost 3, with 15 bases in between. Germline loops: CDR1 DFQATT, CDR2 SNEGSKA (reference sequence). CDR3 region: CSARDSYQIDYEQYF. The CDR3 DNA sequence: TGCAGTGCTAGAGATTCATACCAGATTGACTACGAGCAGTACTTC.

At least ten counts were recorded for this clonotype. The chain employs TRBV5-1 and TRBJ1-1, with D perhaps matching TRBD1 (5 bases). This CDR3 has 13 amino acids. The ends were cut back, 4 bases at V and 8 bases at J, with 15 bases in the middle. The germline gives CDR1 SGHRS, CDR2 YFSETQ. CDR3 protein: CASSHRTSVEAFF. Written as DNA, the CDR3 is TGCGCCAGCAGCCACCGGACAAGCGTAGAAGCTTTCTTT.

The gene calls are TRBV10-3 and TRBJ2-5; 11 nucleotides align to TRBD2. With 10 bases clipped from V and 4 bases from J, the junction kept 8 bases outside the gene matches. The length of the CDR3 is 14 residues. Looked up from germline, CDR1 is ENHRY and CDR2 is SYGVKD. The CDR3 coding sequence is TGTGCCACCCTGGGTAGCGGGAGGGGAGAGACCCAGTACTTC. Translating it yields CATLGSGRGETQYF.

This clonotype has ten or more counts. The chain employs TRBV15 and TRBJ1-4; TRBD1 might be the D (5 bases). There are 15 residues in the CDR3. V was pared by 2 bases and J by 0 bases, with 7 bases between. Germline V CDR1 and CDR2: LNHNV, YYDKDF (reference sequence). In DNA, the CDR3 is TGTGCCACCAGCAGACAGGGAGCAACTAATGAAAAACTGTTTTTT. Amino acids: CATSRQGATNEKLFF.

This clonotype has at least ten counts. The CDR3 sequence is CASLPFAGLHNEQFF. Written as DNA, the CDR3 is TGTGCCAGCCTCCCATTTGCGGGCCTCCACAATGAGCAGTTCTTC. This chain uses TRBV27 with TRBJ2-1; D is perhaps TRBD2 (5 bases). Germline CDR1 reads MNHEY; CDR2 reads SMNVEV (reference sequence). CDR3 length: 15 residues. Trimming left V 8 bases short and J 5 bases short, with 19 bases between.

DNA of the CDR3: TGTGCCAGCAGCAGATCTCGGGACAGGCGTTATTCGACAGATACGCAGTATTTT. The encoded protein is CASSRSRDRRYSTDTQYF. The chain employs TRBV7-2 and TRBJ2-3; the match to TRBD1 covers 8 bases. Germline V CDR1 and CDR2: SGHTA, FQGNSA. The CDR3 has 18 residues. Trimming at V came to 5 bases and at J to 3 bases, leaving 16 bases not matched to a gene. The variable domain in full, with the rest retrieved from reference TRBV7-2 and TRBJ2-3, is GAGVSQSPSNKVTEKGKDVELRCDPISGHTALYWYRQSLGQGLEFLIYFQGNSAPDKSGLPSDRFSAERTGGSVSTLTIQRTQQEDSAVYLCASSRSRDRRYSTDTQYFGPGTRLTVL.

This clonotype has only a few counts. The J gene is TRBJ2-5, the V gene TRBV9; TRBD2 is a possible D gene (5 bases). Deletions cut 0 bases from V and 5 bases from J, with 11 bases between. Germline loops: CDR1 SGDLS, CDR2 YYNGEE. This CDR3 is 14 amino acids long. The CDR3 DNA follows: TGTGCCAGCAGCGTAGTAGGGTCGGGGGAGACCCAGTACTTC. Protein product: CASSVVGSGETQYF.

This clonotype was detected ten times or more. The chain recombines TRBV12-3 or TRBV12-4 with TRBJ1-2; the D is unclear. The CDR3 spans 14 residues. Trimming took off 8 bases at V and 4 bases at J, with 17 bases between the two ends. In DNA, the CDR3 is TGTGCCAGCCATCCCGGTCCGACCCTCTATGGCTACACCTTC. It yields the protein CASHPGPTLYGYTF.